The 16 T cell receptor beta chains below all came from one sample that was sequenced in a study of blood T cell repertoires in COVID-19 (dated by TCRdb to the early 2020s). Library prep was done by the immunoSEQ multiplex PCR assay. TCRdb re-hosts the immuneACCESS table, in-frame sequences only. Its copies lack some clones; in the studies checked, an unresolved V gene accounts for under half of them, and the cause for the rest is not known. The sample yields some 80,000 clones; over 75% were counted once. Roughly 9.6% of the sample lies in the top ten. Sequencing was performed on peripheral blood. The receptors shown here come from a man aged 45-65 years with COVID-19, enrolled during active disease.

The chain is built from TRBV6-6 and TRBJ2-2, with D possibly being TRBD2 (5 bases). Germline-derived CDR1 and CDR2 are MNHNY and SVGAGI (reference sequence). The V and J ends lost 8 bases and 0 bases respectively, with 7 bases between them. The CDR3 covers 13 residues. The chain's CDR3 is CASRGPNTGELFF. The CDR3 DNA reads TGTGCCAGCCGGGGTCCGAACACCGGGGAGCTGTTTTTT.

This clone was seen only once. CDR3 residues: CASIPADRTGNTIYF. In nucleotides, the CDR3 is TGTGCCAGTATCCCCGCCGACAGGACTGGAAACACCATATATTTT. This chain connects TRBV19 to TRBJ1-3, with D maybe TRBD1 (6 bases). This CDR3 is built from 15 residues. The V end lost 7 bases, the J end lost 2 bases, and 15 bases lay between the germline ends. Germline loops: CDR1 LNHDA, CDR2 SQIVND (reference sequence).

V and J are TRBV6-5 and TRBJ2-7; TRBD1 might be the D (6 bases). Germline V CDR1 and CDR2: MNHEY, SVGAGI. The CDR3 has 13 amino acids. The germline V and J ends were trimmed by 4 bases and 4 bases, with 11 bases remaining between them. Written as DNA, the CDR3 is TGTGCCAGCAGTTTATCGACAGGATACGAGCAGTACTTC. Protein product: CASSLSTGYEQYF.

The chain employs TRBV27 and TRBJ2-6, with no clear D. This CDR3 contains 14 residues. The germline V gene has CDR1 MNHEY and CDR2 SMNVEV (reference sequence). The V end was cut by 7 bases, the J end by 0 bases, with 7 bases between. CDR3 sequence (DNA): TGTGCCAGCACGACAAACTCTGGGGCCAACGTCCTGACTTTC. It encodes CASTTNSGANVLTF.

The CDR3 region has the DNA TGTGCCAGCAGTTTTAGGCAGGGGGCCTACGAGCAGTACTTC. It encodes CASSFRQGAYEQYF. V is TRBV27 and J is TRBJ2-7; 7 bases fit TRBD1. The CDR3 covers 14 residues. Losses at the gene ends were 3 bases for V and 2 bases for J; bases not matched to a gene: 4. CDR1 MNHEY and CDR2 SMNVEV come from the germline V gene (reference sequence).

The rearrangement uses TRBV11-3 and TRBJ2-1, with TRBD2 matching over 14 bases. CDR1 SGHNT and CDR2 YENEEA come from the germline V gene. This CDR3 has 15 residues. The junction had 1 base not matched to a gene; V was cut back by 1 base and J by 8 bases. The CDR3 DNA reads as TGTGCCAGCAGCTTAGGACTAGCGGGAGGGCATGAGCAGTTCTTC. This gives the protein CASSLGLAGGHEQFF.

The gene calls are TRBV5-4 and TRBJ2-1, with D possibly matching TRBD2 (5 bases). This CDR3 comprises 12 residues. CDR1 is SGHNT and CDR2 is YYREEE in the germline V gene (reference sequence). Trimming took 0 bases from V and 15 from J, leaving 13 bases between them. The DNA for the CDR3 is TGTGCCAGCAGCTTGGGGGCCCTAGCTCTGTTCTTC. It encodes CASSLGALALFF.

CDR3: CATSRDNTDTQYF. The CDR3 region has the DNA TGTGCCACATCCCGGGACAACACAGATACGCAGTATTTT. The chain joins TRBV19 to TRBJ2-3; perhaps TRBD1 as D (6 bases). Germline V gene sequence: CDR1 LNHDA, CDR2 SQIVND (reference sequence). The ends were cut back, 10 bases at V and 2 bases at J, with 13 bases in the middle. This CDR3 has 13 amino acids. Based on the CDR3 plus reference TRBV19 and TRBJ2-3, the full variable domain is DGGITQSPKYLFRKEGQNVTLSCEQNLNHDAMYWYRQDPGQGLRLIYYSQIVNDFQKGDIAEGYSVSREKKESFPLTVTSAQKNPTAFYLCATSRDNTDTQYFGPGTRLTVL.

The genes are TRBV2 and TRBJ1-5; D possibly corresponds to TRBD1 (5 bases). CDR1 is SNHLY and CDR2 is FYNNEI in the germline V gene. V shed 3 bases and J shed 5 bases, with 14 bases lying between them. This CDR3 has 15 amino acids. The CDR3 sequence: CASSEGSRGDQPQHF. The DNA of the CDR3 is TGTGCCAGCAGTGAGGGGAGCCGGGGGGATCAGCCCCAGCATTTT.

This chain uses TRBV16 with TRBJ2-1; tentative D call: TRBD2 (7 bases). CDR3 size: 15 residues. Trimming stripped 3 bases from V and 5 bases from J, with 14 bases between. CDR1 is KGHSY and CDR2 is FQNENV in the germline V gene. DNA for the CDR3: TGTGCCAGCAGCCAGATAGGGGGGGCCGACAATGAGCAGTTCTTC. Its translation: CASSQIGGADNEQFF.

V usage is TRBV7-2 and J usage is TRBJ2-5; D remains unclear. V was trimmed by 1 base and J by 5 bases, leaving 11 bases between them. CDR1 and CDR2 from the germline V gene are SGHTA and FQGNSA. The CDR3 length is 14 residues. The CDR3 region has the DNA TGTGCCAGCAGCTTAGGGTCCGGGTTTGAGACCCAGTACTTC. This gives the protein CASSLGSGFETQYF.

This clone turned up a few times. The V call is TRBV29-1, the J call TRBJ2-2; TRBD1 might be the D (5 bases). CDR1 SQVTM and CDR2 ANQGSEA come from the germline V gene. This CDR3 has 13 residues. The V gene lost 6 bases and the J gene lost 2 bases, with 10 bases spanning the gap. Written as DNA, the CDR3 is TGCAGCGTAATAGACAGCAACACCGGGGAGCTGTTTTTT. The encoded protein is CSVIDSNTGELFF.

The chain employs TRBV7-9 and TRBJ1-5; a weak D match, TRBD1 (5 bases). Germline-derived CDR1 and CDR2 are SEHNR and FQNEAQ (reference sequence). The CDR3 consists of 14 residues. V lost 8 bases to trimming and J lost 3 bases, with 14 bases between them. CDR3: CASGQPGPNQPQHF. In nucleotides, the CDR3 is TGTGCCAGCGGACAACCGGGCCCCAATCAGCCCCAGCATTTT.

The rearrangement links TRBV7-9 to TRBJ2-2; D ambiguous. The CDR3 is 13 amino acids. V lost 10 bases, J lost 8 bases, and 17 bases lay in between. Germline V lookup: CDR1 SEHNR, CDR2 FQNEAQ (reference sequence). The CDR3 reads CATSDSDWGELFF. The CDR3 bases are TGTGCCACCTCCGACTCCGACTGGGGGGAGCTGTTTTTT. Supplemented by reference TRBV7-9 and TRBJ2-2, the full variable domain reads DTGVSQNPRHKITKRGQNVTFRCDPISEHNRLYWYRQTLGQGPEFLTYFQNEAQLEKSRLLSDRFSAERPKGSFSTLEIQRTEQGDSAMYLCATSDSDWGELFFGEGSRLTVL.

J is TRBJ2-1 and V is TRBV6-1, with 12 bases aligning to TRBD2. The CDR3 spans 18 residues. Germline V lookup: CDR1 MNHNS, CDR2 SASEGT. V was pared by 2 bases and J by 4 bases, with 9 bases of the junction left unmatched. CDR3 sequence reads: CASSELELAGGTYNEQFF. DNA for the CDR3: TGTGCCAGCAGTGAATTAGAACTAGCGGGAGGAACGTACAATGAGCAGTTCTTC.

The chain couples TRBV25-1 to TRBJ1-6; D remains unclear. The CDR3 is 13 amino acids. In germline, CDR1 is MGHDK, CDR2 SYGVNS. The V gene lost 5 bases and the J gene lost 7 bases, with 9 bases spanning the gap. The CDR3 nucleotides are TGTGCCAGCAGTACACCAGGAAATTCACCCCTCCACTTT. This gives the protein CASSTPGNSPLHF.